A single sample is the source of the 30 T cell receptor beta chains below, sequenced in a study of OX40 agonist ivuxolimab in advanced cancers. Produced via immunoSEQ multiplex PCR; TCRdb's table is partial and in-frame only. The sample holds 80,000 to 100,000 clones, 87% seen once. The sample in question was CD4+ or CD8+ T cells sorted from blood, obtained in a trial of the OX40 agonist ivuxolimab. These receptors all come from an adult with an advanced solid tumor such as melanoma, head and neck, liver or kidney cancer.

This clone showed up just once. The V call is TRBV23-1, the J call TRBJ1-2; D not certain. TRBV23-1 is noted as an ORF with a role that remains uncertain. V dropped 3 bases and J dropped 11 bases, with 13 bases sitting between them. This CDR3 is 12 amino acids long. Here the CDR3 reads CASSQGAPGYTF. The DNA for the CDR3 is TGCGCCAGCAGTCAGGGTGCACCGGGGTACACCTTC.

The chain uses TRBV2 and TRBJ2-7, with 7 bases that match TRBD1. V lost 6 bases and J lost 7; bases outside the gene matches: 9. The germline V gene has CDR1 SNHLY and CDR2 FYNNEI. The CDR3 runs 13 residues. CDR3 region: CASRPDREGEQYF. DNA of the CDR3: TGTGCCAGCAGACCAGACAGGGAAGGGGAGCAGTACTTC.

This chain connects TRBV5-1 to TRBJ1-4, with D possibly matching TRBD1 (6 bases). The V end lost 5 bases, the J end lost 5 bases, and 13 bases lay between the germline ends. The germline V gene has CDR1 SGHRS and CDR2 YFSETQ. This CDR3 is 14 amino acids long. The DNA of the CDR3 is TGCGCCAGCAGTGAGACAGGTCAAAATGAAAAACTGTTTTTT. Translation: CASSETGQNEKLFF.

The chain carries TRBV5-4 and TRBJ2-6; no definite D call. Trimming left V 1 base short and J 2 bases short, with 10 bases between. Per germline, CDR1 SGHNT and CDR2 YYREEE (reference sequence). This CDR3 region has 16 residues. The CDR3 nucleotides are TGTGCCAGCAGCTTGCCCGTTGGGACTGGGGCCAACGTCCTGACTTTC. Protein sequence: CASSLPVGTGANVLTF.

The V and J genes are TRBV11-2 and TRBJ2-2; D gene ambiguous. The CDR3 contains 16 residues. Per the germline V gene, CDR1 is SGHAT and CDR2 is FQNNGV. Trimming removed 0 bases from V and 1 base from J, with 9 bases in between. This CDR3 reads CASSLDSAGNTGELFF. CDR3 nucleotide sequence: TGTGCCAGCAGCTTAGATAGTGCAGGGAACACCGGGGAGCTGTTTTTT.

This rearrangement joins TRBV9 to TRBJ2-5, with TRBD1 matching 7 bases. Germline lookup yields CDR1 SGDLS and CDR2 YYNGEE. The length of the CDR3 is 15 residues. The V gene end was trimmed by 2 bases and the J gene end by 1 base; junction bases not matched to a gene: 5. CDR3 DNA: TGTGCCAGCAGCGTCTTACAGGGGATCCAAGAGACCCAGTACTTC. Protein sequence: CASSVLQGIQETQYF.

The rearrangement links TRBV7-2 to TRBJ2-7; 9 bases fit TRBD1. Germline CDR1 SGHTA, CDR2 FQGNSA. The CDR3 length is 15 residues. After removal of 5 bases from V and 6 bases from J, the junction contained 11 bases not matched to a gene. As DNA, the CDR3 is TGTGCCAGCAGCCCCACACCGGGACAGGGTGTCGAGCAGTACTTC. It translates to CASSPTPGQGVEQYF.

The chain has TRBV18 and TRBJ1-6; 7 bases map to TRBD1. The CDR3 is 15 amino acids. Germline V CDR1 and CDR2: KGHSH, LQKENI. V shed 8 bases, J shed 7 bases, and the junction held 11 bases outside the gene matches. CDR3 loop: CASGQSTGINSPLHF. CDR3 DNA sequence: TGTGCCAGCGGCCAGTCGACAGGGATCAATTCACCCCTCCACTTT.

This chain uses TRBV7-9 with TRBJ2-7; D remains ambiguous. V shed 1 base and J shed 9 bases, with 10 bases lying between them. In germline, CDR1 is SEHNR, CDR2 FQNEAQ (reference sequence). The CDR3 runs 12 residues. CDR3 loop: CASSLEASAQYF. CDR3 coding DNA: TGTGCCAGCAGCTTAGAGGCCAGCGCGCAGTACTTC.

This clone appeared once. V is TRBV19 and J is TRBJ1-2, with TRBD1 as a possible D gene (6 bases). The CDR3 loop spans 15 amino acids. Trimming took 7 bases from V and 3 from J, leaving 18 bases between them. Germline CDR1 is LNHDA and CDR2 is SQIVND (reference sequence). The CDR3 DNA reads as TGTGCCAGTAAGAGGCAGGGGATTCTGGACTATGGCTACACCTTC. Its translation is CASKRQGILDYGYTF.

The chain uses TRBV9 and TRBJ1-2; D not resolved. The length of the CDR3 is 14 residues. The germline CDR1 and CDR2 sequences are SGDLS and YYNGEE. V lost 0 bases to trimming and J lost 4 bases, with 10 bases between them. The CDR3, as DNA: TGTGCCAGCAGCGTAGATGGGAGTCCCTATGGCTACACCTTC. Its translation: CASSVDGSPYGYTF.

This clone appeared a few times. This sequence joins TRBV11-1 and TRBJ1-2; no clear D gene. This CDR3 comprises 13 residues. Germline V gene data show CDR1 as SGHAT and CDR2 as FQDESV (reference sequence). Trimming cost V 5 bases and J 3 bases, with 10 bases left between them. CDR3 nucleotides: TGTGCCAGCAGCCTGCAGTCCTACTATGGCTACACCTTC. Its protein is CASSLQSYYGYTF. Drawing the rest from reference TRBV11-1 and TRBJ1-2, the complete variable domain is EAEVAQSPRYKITEKSQAVAFWCDPISGHATLYWYRQILGQGPELLVQFQDESVVDDSQLPKDRFSAERLKGVDSTLKIQPAELGDSAMYLCASSLQSYYGYTFGSGTRLTVV.

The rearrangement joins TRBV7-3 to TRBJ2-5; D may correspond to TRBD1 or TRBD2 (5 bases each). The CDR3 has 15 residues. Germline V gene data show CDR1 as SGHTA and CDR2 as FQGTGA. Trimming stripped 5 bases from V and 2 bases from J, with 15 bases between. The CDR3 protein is CASSPGGAGQETQYF. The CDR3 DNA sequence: TGTGCCAGCAGCCCGGGTGGGGCGGGTCAAGAGACCCAGTACTTC. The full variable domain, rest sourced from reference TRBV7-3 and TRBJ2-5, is GAGVSQTPSNKVTEKGKYVELRCDPISGHTALYWYRQSLGQGPEFLIYFQGTGAADDSGLPNDRFFAVRPEGSVSTLKIQRTERGDSAVYLCASSPGGAGQETQYFGPGTRLLVL.

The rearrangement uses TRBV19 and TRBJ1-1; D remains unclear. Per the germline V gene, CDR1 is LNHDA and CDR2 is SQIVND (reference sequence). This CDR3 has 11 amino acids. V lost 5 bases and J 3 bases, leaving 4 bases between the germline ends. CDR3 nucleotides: TGTGCCAGTAGTCCGGACACTGAAGCTTTCTTT. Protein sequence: CASSPDTEAFF.

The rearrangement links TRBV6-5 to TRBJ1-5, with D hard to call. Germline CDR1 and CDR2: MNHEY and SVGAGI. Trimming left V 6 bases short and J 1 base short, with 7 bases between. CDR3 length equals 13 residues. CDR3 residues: CASSPASNQPQHF. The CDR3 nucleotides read TGTGCCAGCAGCCCCGCGAGCAATCAGCCCCAGCATTTT.

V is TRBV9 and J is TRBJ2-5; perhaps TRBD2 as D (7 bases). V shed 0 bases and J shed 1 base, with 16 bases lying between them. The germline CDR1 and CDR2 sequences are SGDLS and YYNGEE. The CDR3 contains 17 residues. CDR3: CASSVAGWGGPQETQYF. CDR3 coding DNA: TGTGCCAGCAGCGTAGCAGGGTGGGGGGGCCCCCAAGAGACCCAGTACTTC.

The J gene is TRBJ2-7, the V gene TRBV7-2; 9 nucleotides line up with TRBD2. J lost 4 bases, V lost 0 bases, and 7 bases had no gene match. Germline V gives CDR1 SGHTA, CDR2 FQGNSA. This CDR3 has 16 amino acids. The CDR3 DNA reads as TGTGCCAGCAGCTTAGCGCCAACTAGCGGGCAATACGAGCAGTACTTC. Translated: CASSLAPTSGQYEQYF. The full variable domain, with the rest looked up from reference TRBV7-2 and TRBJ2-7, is GAGVSQSPSNKVTEKGKDVELRCDPISGHTALYWYRQSLGQGLEFLIYFQGNSAPDKSGLPSDRFSAERTGGSVSTLTIQRTQQEDSAVYLCASSLAPTSGQYEQYFGPGTRLTVT.

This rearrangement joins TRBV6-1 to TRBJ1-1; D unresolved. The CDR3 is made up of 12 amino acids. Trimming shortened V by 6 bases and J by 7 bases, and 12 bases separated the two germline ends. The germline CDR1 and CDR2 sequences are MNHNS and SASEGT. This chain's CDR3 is CASSHGPVEAFF. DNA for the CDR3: TGTGCCAGCAGCCACGGCCCGGTTGAAGCTTTCTTT.

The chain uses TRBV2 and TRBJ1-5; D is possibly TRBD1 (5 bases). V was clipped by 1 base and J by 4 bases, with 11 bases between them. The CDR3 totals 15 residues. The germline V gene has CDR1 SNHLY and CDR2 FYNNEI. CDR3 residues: CASSEGRDPNQPQHF. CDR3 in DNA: TGTGCCAGCAGTGAAGGCAGGGATCCTAATCAGCCCCAGCATTTT.

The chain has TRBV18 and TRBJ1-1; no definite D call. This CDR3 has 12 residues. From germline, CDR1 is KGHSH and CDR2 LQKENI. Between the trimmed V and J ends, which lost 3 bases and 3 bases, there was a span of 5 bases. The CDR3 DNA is TGTGCCAGCTCACCGGTGGACACTGAAGCTTTCTTT. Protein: CASSPVDTEAFF.

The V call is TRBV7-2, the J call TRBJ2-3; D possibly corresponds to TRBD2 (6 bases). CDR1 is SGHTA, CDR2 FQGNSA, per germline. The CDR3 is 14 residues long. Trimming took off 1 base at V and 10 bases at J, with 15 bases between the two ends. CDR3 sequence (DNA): TGTGCCAGCAGCTTAGACGGGTCAGGCGGGGCGCAGTATTTT. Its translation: CASSLDGSGGAQYF.

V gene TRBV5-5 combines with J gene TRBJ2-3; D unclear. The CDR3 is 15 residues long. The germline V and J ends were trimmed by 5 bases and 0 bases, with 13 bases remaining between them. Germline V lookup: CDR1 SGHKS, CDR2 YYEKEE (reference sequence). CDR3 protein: CASRPRGTSTDTQYF. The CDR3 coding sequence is TGTGCCAGCAGGCCACGTGGCACTAGCACAGATACGCAGTATTTT.

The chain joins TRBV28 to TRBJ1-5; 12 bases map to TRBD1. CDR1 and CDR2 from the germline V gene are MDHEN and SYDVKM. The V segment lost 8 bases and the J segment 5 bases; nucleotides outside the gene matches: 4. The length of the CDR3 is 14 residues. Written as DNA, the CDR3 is TGTGCCAGCGGGACAGGGGGCCACGATCAGCCCCAGCATTTT. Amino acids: CASGTGGHDQPQHF.

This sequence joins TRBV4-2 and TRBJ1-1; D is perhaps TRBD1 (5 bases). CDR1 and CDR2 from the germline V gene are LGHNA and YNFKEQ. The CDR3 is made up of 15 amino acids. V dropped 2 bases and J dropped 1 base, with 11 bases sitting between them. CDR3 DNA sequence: TGTGCCAGCAGCCAACGAGGGGTCGGGAACACTGAAGCTTTCTTT. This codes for CASSQRGVGNTEAFF.

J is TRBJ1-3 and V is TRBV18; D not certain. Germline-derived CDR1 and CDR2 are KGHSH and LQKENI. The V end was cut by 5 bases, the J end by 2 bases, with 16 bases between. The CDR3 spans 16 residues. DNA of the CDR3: TGTGCCAGCTCAGCAAACACAGCGGATGCTGGAAACACCATATATTTT. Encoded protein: CASSANTADAGNTIYF.

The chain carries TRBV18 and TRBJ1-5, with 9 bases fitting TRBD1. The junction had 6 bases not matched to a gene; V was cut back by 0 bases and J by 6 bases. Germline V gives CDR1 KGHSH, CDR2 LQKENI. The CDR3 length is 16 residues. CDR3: CASSPPVTGGGQPQHF. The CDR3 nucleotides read TGTGCCAGCTCACCACCGGTTACAGGGGGCGGTCAGCCCCAGCATTTT.

CDR3 sequence reads: CASSVGTAQETQYF. As DNA, the CDR3 is TGTGCCAGCAGCGTGGGGACAGCCCAAGAGACCCAGTACTTC. The chain has TRBV5-4 and TRBJ2-5, with 7 positions matching TRBD1. Germline CDR1 and CDR2: SGHNT and YYREEE (reference sequence). Trimming cost V 4 bases and J 1 base; bases outside gene matches: 4. The CDR3 totals 14 residues.

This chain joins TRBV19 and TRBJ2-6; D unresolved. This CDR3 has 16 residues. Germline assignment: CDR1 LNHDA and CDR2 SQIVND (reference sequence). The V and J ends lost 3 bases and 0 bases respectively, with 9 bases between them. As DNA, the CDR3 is TGTGCCAGTAGTATCGAAGCCCGCTCTGGGGCCAACGTCCTGACTTTC. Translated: CASSIEARSGANVLTF.

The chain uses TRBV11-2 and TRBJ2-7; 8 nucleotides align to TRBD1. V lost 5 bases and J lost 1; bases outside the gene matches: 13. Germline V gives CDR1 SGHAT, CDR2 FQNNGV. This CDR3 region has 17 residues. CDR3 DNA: TGTGCCAGCAGCCCAGTAAACCGACAGGGGAAGTCCTACGAGCAGTACTTC. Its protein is CASSPVNRQGKSYEQYF.

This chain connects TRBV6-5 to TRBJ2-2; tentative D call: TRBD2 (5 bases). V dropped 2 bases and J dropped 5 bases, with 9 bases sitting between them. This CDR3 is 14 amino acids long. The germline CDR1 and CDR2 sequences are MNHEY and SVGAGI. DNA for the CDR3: TGTGCCAGCAGTTACCCGGGGAGAACCGGGGAGCTGTTTTTT. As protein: CASSYPGRTGELFF.